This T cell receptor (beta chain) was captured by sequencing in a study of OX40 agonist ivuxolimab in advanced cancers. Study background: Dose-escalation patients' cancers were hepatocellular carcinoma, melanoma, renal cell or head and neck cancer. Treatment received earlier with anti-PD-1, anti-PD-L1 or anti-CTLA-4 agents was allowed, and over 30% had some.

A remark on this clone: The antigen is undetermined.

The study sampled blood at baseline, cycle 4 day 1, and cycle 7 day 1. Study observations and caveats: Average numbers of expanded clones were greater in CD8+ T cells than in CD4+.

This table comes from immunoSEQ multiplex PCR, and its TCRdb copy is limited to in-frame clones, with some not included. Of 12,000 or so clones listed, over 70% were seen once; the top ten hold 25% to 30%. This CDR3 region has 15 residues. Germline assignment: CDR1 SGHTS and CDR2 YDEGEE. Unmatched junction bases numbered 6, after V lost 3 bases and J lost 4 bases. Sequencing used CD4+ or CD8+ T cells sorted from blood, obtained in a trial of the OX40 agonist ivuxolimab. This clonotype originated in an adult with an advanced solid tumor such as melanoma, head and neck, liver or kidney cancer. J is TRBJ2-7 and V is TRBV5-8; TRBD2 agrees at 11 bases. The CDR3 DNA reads TGTGCCAGCAGCTCGAACCCTAGCGGGAGGTACGAGCAGTACTTC. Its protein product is CASSSNPSGRYEQYF.